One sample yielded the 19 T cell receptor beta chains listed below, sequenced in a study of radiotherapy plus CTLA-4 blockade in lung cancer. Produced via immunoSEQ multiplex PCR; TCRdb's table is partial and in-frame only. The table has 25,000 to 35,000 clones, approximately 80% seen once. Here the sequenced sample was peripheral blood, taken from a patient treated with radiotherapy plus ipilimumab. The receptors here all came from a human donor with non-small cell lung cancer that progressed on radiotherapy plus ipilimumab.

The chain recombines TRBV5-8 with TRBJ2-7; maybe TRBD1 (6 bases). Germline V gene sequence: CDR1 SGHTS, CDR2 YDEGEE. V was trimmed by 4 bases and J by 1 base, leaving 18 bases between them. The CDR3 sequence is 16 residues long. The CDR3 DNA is TGTGCCAGCAGCGTTACACCGGGTACAGGGTCCTACGAGCAGTACTTC. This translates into CASSVTPGTGSYEQYF. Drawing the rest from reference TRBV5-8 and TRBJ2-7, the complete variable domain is EAGVTQSPTHLIKTRGQQATLRCSPISGHTSVYWYQQALGLGLQFLLWYDEGEERNRGNFPPRFSGRQFPNYSSELNVNALELEDSALYLCASSVTPGTGSYEQYFGPGTRLTVT.

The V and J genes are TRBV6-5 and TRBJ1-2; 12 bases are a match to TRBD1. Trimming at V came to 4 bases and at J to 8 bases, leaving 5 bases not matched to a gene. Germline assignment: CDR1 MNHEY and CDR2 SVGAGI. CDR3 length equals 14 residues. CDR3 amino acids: CASSLSGTGGGYTF. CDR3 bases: TGTGCCAGCAGTTTGTCCGGGACAGGGGGCGGCTACACCTTC.

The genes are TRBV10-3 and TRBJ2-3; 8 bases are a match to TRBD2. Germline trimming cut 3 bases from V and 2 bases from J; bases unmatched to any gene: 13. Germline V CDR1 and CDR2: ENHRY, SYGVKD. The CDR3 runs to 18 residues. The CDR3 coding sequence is TGTGCCATCAGTGATCCCCCTCTTCGCGGGGGGTCCACAGATACGCAGTATTTT. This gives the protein CAISDPPLRGGSTDTQYF.

The DNA of the CDR3 is TGTGCCAGCAGTGAAGGACAGTTCTTCGGTTTGAACACTGAAGCTTTCTTT. Translated, it gives CASSEGQFFGLNTEAFF. The chain recombines TRBV2 with TRBJ1-1; perhaps TRBD1 as D (5 bases). Germline V CDR1 and CDR2: SNHLY, FYNNEI. The CDR3 extends over 17 amino acids. Trimming cost V 1 base and J 0 bases, with 15 bases left between them.

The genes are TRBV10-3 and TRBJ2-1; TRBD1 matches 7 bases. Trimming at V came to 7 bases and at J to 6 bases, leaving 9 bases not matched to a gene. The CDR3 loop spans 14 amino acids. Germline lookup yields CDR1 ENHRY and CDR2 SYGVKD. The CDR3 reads CAINIGGGSNEQFF. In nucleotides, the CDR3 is TGTGCCATCAACATAGGGGGCGGAAGCAATGAGCAGTTCTTC.

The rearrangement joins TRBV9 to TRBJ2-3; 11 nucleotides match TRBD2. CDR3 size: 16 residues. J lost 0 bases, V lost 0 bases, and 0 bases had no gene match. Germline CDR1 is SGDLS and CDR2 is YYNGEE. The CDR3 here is CASSVVAGGSTDTQYF. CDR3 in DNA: TGTGCCAGCAGCGTAGTAGCGGGAGGGAGCACAGATACGCAGTATTTT.

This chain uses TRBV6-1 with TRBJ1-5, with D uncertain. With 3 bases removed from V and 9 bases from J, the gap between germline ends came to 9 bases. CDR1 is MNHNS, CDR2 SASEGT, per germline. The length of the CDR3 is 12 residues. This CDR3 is CASSDAYGPQHF. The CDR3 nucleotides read TGTGCCAGCAGTGACGCGTACGGGCCCCAGCATTTT.

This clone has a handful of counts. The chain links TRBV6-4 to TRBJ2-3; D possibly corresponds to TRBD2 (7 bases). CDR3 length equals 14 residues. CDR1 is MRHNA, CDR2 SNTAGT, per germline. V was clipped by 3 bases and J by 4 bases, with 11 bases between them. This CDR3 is CASSDTGGPDTQYF. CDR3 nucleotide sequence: TGTGCCAGCAGTGATACCGGGGGGCCAGATACGCAGTATTTT.

This chain's CDR3 is CASSRDSRYEQYF. Here the CDR3 DNA reads TGTGCCAGCAGCCGGGACAGCCGATACGAGCAGTACTTC. The chain carries TRBV7-9 and TRBJ2-7; 7 nucleotides line up with TRBD1. Trimming removed 5 bases from V and 4 bases from J; junction bases left unmatched: 5. The CDR3 is made up of 13 amino acids. Germline CDR1 and CDR2: SEHNR and FQNEAQ (reference sequence).

CDR3 region: CSAARSGVTDTQYF. CDR3 nucleotides: TGCAGCGCTGCTCGTAGCGGGGTCACAGATACGCAGTATTTT. V is TRBV29-1 and J is TRBJ2-3; 8 positions agree with TRBD2. Germline V gives CDR1 SQVTM, CDR2 ANQGSEA. V shed 7 bases and J 2 bases; nucleotides not matched to a gene: 8. This CDR3 contains 14 residues.

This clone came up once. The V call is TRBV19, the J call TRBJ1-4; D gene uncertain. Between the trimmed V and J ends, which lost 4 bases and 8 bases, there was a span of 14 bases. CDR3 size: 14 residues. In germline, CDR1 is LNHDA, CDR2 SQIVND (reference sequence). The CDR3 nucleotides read TGTGCCAGTAGTAGTTCGGGTCCTCGCGAAAAACTGTTTTTT. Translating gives CASSSSGPREKLFF. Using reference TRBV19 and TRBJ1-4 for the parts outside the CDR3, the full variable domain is DGGITQSPKYLFRKEGQNVTLSCEQNLNHDAMYWYRQDPGQGLRLIYYSQIVNDFQKGDIAEGYSVSREKKESFPLTVTSAQKNPTAFYLCASSSSGPREKLFFGSGTQLSVL.

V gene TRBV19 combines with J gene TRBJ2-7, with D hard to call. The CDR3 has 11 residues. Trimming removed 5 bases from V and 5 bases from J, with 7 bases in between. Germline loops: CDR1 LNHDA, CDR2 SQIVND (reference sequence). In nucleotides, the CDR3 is TGTGCCAGTAGTGACTCGGACGAGCAGTACTTC. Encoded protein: CASSDSDEQYF.

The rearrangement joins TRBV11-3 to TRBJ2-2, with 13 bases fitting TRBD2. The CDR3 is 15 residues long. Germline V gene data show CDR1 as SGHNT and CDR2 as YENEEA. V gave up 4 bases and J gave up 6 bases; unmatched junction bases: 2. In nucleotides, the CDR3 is TGTGCCAGCAGCTCGGGGACTAGCGGGGCCGGGGAGCTGTTTTTT. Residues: CASSSGTSGAGELFF.

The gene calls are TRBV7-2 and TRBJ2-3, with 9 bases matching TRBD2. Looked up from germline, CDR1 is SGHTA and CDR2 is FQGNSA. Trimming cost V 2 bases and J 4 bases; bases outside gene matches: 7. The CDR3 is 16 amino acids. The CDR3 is CASSLMPAGGPDTQYF. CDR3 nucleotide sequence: TGTGCCAGCAGCTTAATGCCAGCGGGGGGACCAGATACGCAGTATTTT. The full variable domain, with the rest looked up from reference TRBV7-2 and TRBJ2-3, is GAGVSQSPSNKVTEKGKDVELRCDPISGHTALYWYRQSLGQGLEFLIYFQGNSAPDKSGLPSDRFSAERTGGSVSTLTIQRTQQEDSAVYLCASSLMPAGGPDTQYFGPGTRLTVL.

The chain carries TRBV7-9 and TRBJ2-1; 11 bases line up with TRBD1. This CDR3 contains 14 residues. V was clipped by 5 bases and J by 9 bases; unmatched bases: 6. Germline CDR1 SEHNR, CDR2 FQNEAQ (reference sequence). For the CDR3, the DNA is TGTGCCAGCAGCGGACAGGGGGCGCTTCTTGAGCAGTTCTTC. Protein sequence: CASSGQGALLEQFF.

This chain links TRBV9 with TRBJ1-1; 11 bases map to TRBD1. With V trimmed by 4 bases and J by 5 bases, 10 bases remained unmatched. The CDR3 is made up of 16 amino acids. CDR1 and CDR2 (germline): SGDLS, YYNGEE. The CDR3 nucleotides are TGTGCCAGCAGCCCCCGGACAGGGGGCGCTTGGACTGAAGCTTTCTTT. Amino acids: CASSPRTGGAWTEAFF.

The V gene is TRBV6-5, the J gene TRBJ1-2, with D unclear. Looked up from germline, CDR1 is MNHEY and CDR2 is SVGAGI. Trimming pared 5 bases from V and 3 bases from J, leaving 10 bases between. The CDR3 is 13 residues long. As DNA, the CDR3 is TGTGCCAGCAGTGAAACAGATTACTATGGCTACACCTTC. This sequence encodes CASSETDYYGYTF.

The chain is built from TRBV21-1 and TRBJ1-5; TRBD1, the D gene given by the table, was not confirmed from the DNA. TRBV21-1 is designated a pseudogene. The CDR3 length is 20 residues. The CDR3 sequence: CASSKATGTRSKRSNQPQHF. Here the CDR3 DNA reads TGTGCCAGCAGCAAGGCCACCGGGACAAGATCTAAGCGAAGCAATCAGCCCCAGCATTTT.

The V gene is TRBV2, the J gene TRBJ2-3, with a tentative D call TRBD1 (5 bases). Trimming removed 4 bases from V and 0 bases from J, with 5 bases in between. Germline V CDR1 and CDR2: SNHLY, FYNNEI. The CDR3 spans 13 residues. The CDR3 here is CASSGQSTDTQYF. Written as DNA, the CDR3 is TGTGCCAGCAGTGGACAGAGCACAGATACGCAGTATTTT.